One and the same sample provided the 30 T cell receptor beta chains below, sequenced in a study of blood T cell repertoires in COVID-19. Sequencing was performed with immunoSEQ multiplex PCR; in TCRdb, only in-frame clones are kept and a portion is missing. The sample shows 200,000 to 300,000 clones, 70% to 90% of them seen only once. Specimen: peripheral blood. The receptors here all came from a woman aged 25 to 39 with COVID-19, enrolled during active disease.

The V gene is TRBV5-8, the J gene TRBJ1-1; TRBD1 matches 7 bases. Germline CDR1 is SGHTS and CDR2 is YDEGEE. Trimming removed 4 bases from V and 5 bases from J; junction bases left unmatched: 8. The CDR3 is made up of 14 amino acids. The CDR3 DNA reads TGTGCCAGCAGCCGATTGACAGGGTCTACTGAAGCTTTCTTT. It codes for CASSRLTGSTEAFF.

V is TRBV9 and J is TRBJ2-1; possible D gene TRBD1, 6 bases. The germline V and J ends were trimmed by 3 bases and 7 bases, with 17 bases remaining between them. Germline values: CDR1 SGDLS, CDR2 YYNGEE. CDR3 length: 15 residues. The CDR3 region has the DNA TGTGCCAGCAGCGCCTCGGGACATGGTGGGAATGAGCAGTTCTTC. Translation gives CASSASGHGGNEQFF.

The chain carries TRBV28 and TRBJ2-2; TRBD1 matches at 8 bases. Unmatched junction bases numbered 3, after V lost 8 bases and J lost 1 base. This CDR3 has 14 residues. Germline values: CDR1 MDHEN, CDR2 SYDVKM. The CDR3 DNA is TGTGCCAGCCTCGGACAGGGGAACACCGGGGAGCTGTTTTTT. It specifies CASLGQGNTGELFF.

Only one count was recorded for this clone. The V and J genes are TRBV29-1 and TRBJ2-2, with a possible D match to TRBD2 (6 bases). V shed 1 base and J shed 2 bases, with 8 bases lying between them. Germline CDR1 SQVTM, CDR2 ANQGSEA. The CDR3 extends over 14 amino acids. The CDR3 DNA follows: TGCAGCGTTGAAGCGGGAGCCAACACCGGGGAGCTGTTTTTT. Its translation: CSVEAGANTGELFF.

V and J are TRBV18 and TRBJ2-3; D may be TRBD2 (5 bases). The CDR3 spans 19 residues. In germline, CDR1 is KGHSH, CDR2 LQKENI. V lost 4 bases and J lost 2, with 25 bases in between. CDR3 sequence (DNA): TGTGCCAGCTCACAGTTACAGATACAGCGGCTAATACCCACAGATACGCAGTATTTT. Residues: CASSQLQIQRLIPTDTQYF. Supplemented by reference TRBV18 and TRBJ2-3, the full variable domain reads NAGVMQNPRHLVRRRGQEARLRCSPMKGHSHVYWYRQLPEEGLKFMVYLQKENIIDESGMPKERFSAEFPKEGPSILRIQQVVRGDSAAYFCASSQLQIQRLIPTDTQYFGPGTRLTVL.

This clone came up once. The V call is TRBV27, the J call TRBJ1-2, with D possibly matching TRBD1 (5 bases). V dropped 0 bases and J dropped 10 bases, with 21 bases sitting between them. Germline CDR1 and CDR2: MNHEY and SMNVEV (reference sequence). CDR3 length: 16 amino acids. CDR3 amino acids: CASSLSGRYEGASYTF. The CDR3 DNA follows: TGTGCCAGCAGTTTATCGGGCAGATATGAAGGGGCCTCCTACACCTTC.

This clone has only one observation. V is TRBV6-5 and J is TRBJ1-1; D is unclear. This CDR3 region has 13 residues. The ends were cut back, 6 bases at V and 1 base at J, with 9 bases in the middle. In germline, CDR1 is MNHEY, CDR2 SVGAGI. CDR3: CASRSFRNTEAFF. The CDR3 DNA is TGTGCCAGCAGGAGTTTTCGGAACACTGAAGCTTTCTTT.

The chain carries TRBV11-3 and TRBJ2-1, with D perhaps TRBD2 (5 bases). CDR3 length equals 15 residues. The V and J ends lost 2 bases and 2 bases respectively, with 10 bases between them. CDR1 SGHNT and CDR2 YENEEA come from the germline V gene. DNA for the CDR3: TGTGCCAGCAGCTTAAGCGCGGGCCCCTACAATGAGCAGTTCTTC. Its protein is CASSLSAGPYNEQFF.

This clone was seen once. The chain recombines TRBV19 with TRBJ1-4, with TRBD1 identical over 9 bases. Germline V lookup: CDR1 LNHDA, CDR2 SQIVND (reference sequence). Losses at the gene ends were 6 bases for V and 0 bases for J; bases not matched to a gene: 11. This CDR3 is 18 amino acids long. In nucleotides, the CDR3 is TGTGCCAGTAGACCGAAAGACAGGGGGGATACAACTAATGAAAAACTGTTTTTT. Translated: CASRPKDRGDTTNEKLFF.

The J gene is TRBJ2-5, the V gene TRBV11-3; weak D call: TRBD2 (6 bases). The CDR3 is 15 amino acids. Trimming took off 2 bases at V and 4 bases at J, with 14 bases between the two ends. Germline CDR1 is SGHNT and CDR2 is YENEEA. The CDR3 DNA is TGTGCCAGCAGCTTACTAGCGTGGTCAGGAGAGACCCAGTACTTC. It translates to CASSLLAWSGETQYF. The full variable domain, rest sourced from reference TRBV11-3 and TRBJ2-5, is EAGVVQSPRYKIIEKKQPVAFWCNPISGHNTLYWYLQNLGQGPELLIRYENEEAVDDSQLPKDRFSAERLKGVDSTLKIQPAELGDSAVYLCASSLLAWSGETQYFGPGTRLLVL.

V is TRBV1 and J is TRBJ2-1; TRBD2 is the table's D call, not checked against the DNA. TRBV1 is listed as a pseudogene. The CDR3 sequence is 16 residues long. CDR3 DNA: TGCACCAGCAGCCAAGACGCGGGGGGGCCCCACAATGAGCAGTTCTTC. It encodes CTSSQDAGGPHNEQFF.

The rearrangement uses TRBV7-9 and TRBJ2-4, with 11 positions matching TRBD2. Germline V gene lookup returns CDR1 SEHNR and CDR2 FQNEAQ (reference sequence). Losses at the gene ends were 3 bases for V and 2 bases for J; bases not matched to a gene: 12. This CDR3 is 19 amino acids long. This CDR3 is CASSFLAGGPSVPKNIQYF. CDR3 bases: TGTGCCAGCAGCTTCCTAGCGGGGGGCCCCTCGGTTCCCAAAAACATTCAGTACTTC.

J is TRBJ2-7 and V is TRBV7-2; no clear D. Germline V CDR1 and CDR2: SGHTA, FQGNSA. The CDR3 contains 14 residues. Trimming took off 1 base at V and 4 bases at J, with 11 bases between the two ends. CDR3 sequence: CASSLDGPIYEQYF. DNA for the CDR3: TGTGCCAGCAGCTTAGACGGTCCGATATACGAGCAGTACTTC.

The chain joins TRBV24-1 to TRBJ2-3, with 7 bases fitting TRBD2. Germline V gives CDR1 KGHDR, CDR2 SFDVKD. Trimming took 3 bases from V and 1 from J; bases not matched to a gene: 6. The CDR3 has 16 amino acids. The CDR3 sequence is CATSDDRAGGTDTQYF. For the CDR3, the DNA is TGTGCCACCAGTGATGATAGGGCGGGGGGCACAGATACGCAGTATTTT.

The CDR3 spells CASSTGTGGTAEAFF. In nucleotides, the CDR3 is TGTGCCAGCTCAACCGGGACAGGGGGGACGGCTGAAGCTTTCTTT. The gene calls are TRBV18 and TRBJ1-1; TRBD1 matches 11 bases. With 5 bases clipped from V and 6 bases from J, the junction kept 8 bases outside the gene matches. CDR3 length equals 15 residues. Germline lookup yields CDR1 KGHSH and CDR2 LQKENI.

This clone was found once. The chain links TRBV24-1 to TRBJ2-1; D might be TRBD1 (5 bases). From germline, CDR1 is KGHDR and CDR2 SFDVKD. The CDR3 extends over 15 amino acids. Deletions cut 4 bases from V and 8 bases from J, with 17 bases between. CDR3 sequence: CATSEKGRPKDEQFF. CDR3 in DNA: TGTGCCACCAGTGAAAAGGGGCGCCCCAAGGATGAGCAGTTCTTC.

The chain carries TRBV7-8 and TRBJ1-2; D may be TRBD1 (6 bases). The CDR3 loop spans 15 amino acids. V lost 1 base, J lost 4 bases, and 13 bases lay in between. Germline V gene data show CDR1 as SGHVS and CDR2 as FQNEAQ. The CDR3 nucleotides are TGTGCCAGCAGCTTAGGGGTCAGGGGATCCTATGGCTACACCTTC. It codes for CASSLGVRGSYGYTF.

The J gene is TRBJ1-1, the V gene TRBV11-2, with 8 bases matching TRBD1. The CDR3 covers 16 residues. In germline, CDR1 is SGHAT, CDR2 FQNNGV. V was clipped by 3 bases and J by 6 bases; unmatched bases: 12. CDR3 bases: TGTGCCAGCAGCTTGAGTGGAGGACAGGGACTATCTGAAGCTTTCTTT. Protein product: CASSLSGGQGLSEAFF. The entire variable domain, with the rest obtained from reference TRBV11-2 and TRBJ1-1, is as follows: EAGVAQSPRYKIIEKRQSVAFWCNPISGHATLYWYQQILGQGPKLLIQFQNNGVVDDSQLPKDRFSAERLKGVDSTLKIQPAKLEDSAVYLCASSLSGGQGLSEAFFGQGTRLTVV.

V usage is TRBV25-1 and J usage is TRBJ1-1; tentative D call: TRBD1 (6 bases). The CDR3 runs 14 residues. With 5 bases removed from V and 1 base from J, the gap between germline ends came to 11 bases. CDR1 is MGHDK, CDR2 SYGVNS, per germline. The CDR3 loop is CASSPRTENTEAFF. In nucleotides, the CDR3 is TGTGCCAGCAGTCCCCGGACAGAGAACACTGAAGCTTTCTTT.

The sample holds one count of this clone. This rearrangement joins TRBV9 to TRBJ2-1; maybe TRBD2 (6 bases). Germline V gene sequence: CDR1 SGDLS, CDR2 YYNGEE. Trimming took 3 bases from V and 4 from J, leaving 8 bases between them. The CDR3 covers 13 residues. CDR3 in amino acids: CASSDGTYNEQFF. CDR3 nucleotides: TGTGCCAGCAGCGATGGGACTTACAATGAGCAGTTCTTC.

This chain links TRBV28 with TRBJ2-1, with D tentatively TRBD1 (6 bases). CDR1 MDHEN and CDR2 SYDVKM come from the germline V gene. Trimming removed 3 bases at V and 6 bases at J, with 9 bases between. The CDR3 spans 13 residues. CDR3 sequence (DNA): TGTGCCAGCAGTTTGAGAGGGGGCAATGAGCAGTTCTTC. This encodes CASSLRGGNEQFF.

The chain is built from TRBV3-1 (or the pseudogene TRBV3-2) and TRBJ1-2; 8 bases map to TRBD1. Losses at the gene ends were 3 bases for V and 4 bases for J; bases not matched to a gene: 10. Germline CDR1 and CDR2: LGHDT and YNNKEL (reference sequence). The CDR3 covers 16 residues. The CDR3 bases are TGTGCCAGCAGCCAGCTAACAGGGGGGCAGAGCTATGGCTACACCTTC. It yields the protein CASSQLTGGQSYGYTF.

The J gene is TRBJ2-6, the V gene TRBV7-9; 7 nucleotides match TRBD1. Germline values: CDR1 SEHNR, CDR2 FQNEAQ (reference sequence). Germline trimming cut 7 bases from V and 0 bases from J; bases unmatched to any gene: 12. CDR3 length equals 18 residues. CDR3 sequence: CASNPPGTVVSGANVLTF. The CDR3, as DNA: TGTGCCAGCAACCCCCCCGGGACAGTAGTCTCTGGGGCCAACGTCCTGACTTTC.

This clone was seen more than once but under ten times. This rearrangement joins TRBV10-3 to TRBJ2-7; 9 nucleotides line up with TRBD1. This CDR3 comprises 14 residues. Trimming took 2 bases from V and 2 from J; bases not matched to a gene: 1. Looked up from germline, CDR1 is ENHRY and CDR2 is SYGVKD. The CDR3 spells CAISEGQGTYEQYV. CDR3 DNA sequence: TGTGCCATCAGTGAGGGACAGGGGACCTACGAGCAGTACGTC.

In the case of this clone: A junction end diverges from the germline sequence, so it may reflect a read error. The rearrangement uses TRBV2 and TRBJ2-7; no reliable D call. Germline CDR1 SNHLY, CDR2 FYNNEI. This CDR3 comprises 8 residues. CDR3 region: CASSDSNF. As DNA, the CDR3 is TGTGCCAGCAGTGATTCAAACTTC. The variable domain in full, with the rest retrieved from reference TRBV2 and TRBJ2-7, is EPEVTQTPSHQVTQMGQEVILRCVPISNHLYFYWYRQILGQKVEFLVSFYNNEISEKSEIFDDQFSVERPDGSNFTLKIRSTKLEDSAMYFCASSDSNFGPGTRLTVT.

In its sample, this clone was seen once. V usage is TRBV28 and J usage is TRBJ1-1, with TRBD1 matching 9 bases. V was clipped by 5 bases and J by 7 bases; unmatched bases: 8. CDR3 size: 14 residues. CDR1 is MDHEN, CDR2 SYDVKM, per germline. The DNA of the CDR3 is TGTGCCAGCAGTACCCACAGGGGGCAAGGTGAAGCTTTCTTT. This codes for CASSTHRGQGEAFF.

This chain joins TRBV7-9 and TRBJ2-7, with TRBD1 matching 7 bases. Germline V gives CDR1 SEHNR, CDR2 FQNEAQ (reference sequence). The length of the CDR3 is 14 residues. V lost 2 bases and J lost 5; bases outside the gene matches: 6. For the CDR3, the DNA is TGTGCCAGCAGCTTATTCGACAGGGTAAACGAGCAGTACTTC. It codes for CASSLFDRVNEQYF. The variable domain in full, completed from reference TRBV7-9 and TRBJ2-7, reads DTGVSQNPRHKITKRGQNVTFRCDPISEHNRLYWYRQTLGQGPEFLTYFQNEAQLEKSRLLSDRFSAERPKGSFSTLEIQRTEQGDSAMYLCASSLFDRVNEQYFGPGTRLTVT.

The J gene is TRBJ1-2, the V gene TRBV19; D is uncertain. Germline lookup yields CDR1 LNHDA and CDR2 SQIVND (reference sequence). Trimming removed 4 bases at V and 5 bases at J, with 11 bases between. The CDR3 spans 13 residues. The CDR3 DNA sequence: TGTGCCAGTAGTACTCGGCAGGATTATGGCTACACCTTC. Its translation is CASSTRQDYGYTF.

V usage is TRBV4-1 and J usage is TRBJ1-2, with D unclear. V gave up 4 bases and J gave up 1 base, with 13 bases separating them. The CDR3 sequence is 15 residues long. Germline CDR1 and CDR2: MGHRA and YSYEKL. The CDR3 is CASSPDGTSNYGYTF. CDR3 nucleotide sequence: TGCGCCAGCAGCCCTGACGGAACTAGTAACTATGGCTACACCTTC.

The V gene is TRBV18, the J gene TRBJ2-2; D might be TRBD1 (6 bases). Germline V gene sequence: CDR1 KGHSH, CDR2 LQKENI. This CDR3 has 16 residues. V dropped 4 bases and J dropped 1 base, with 13 bases sitting between them. CDR3 DNA sequence: TGTGCCAGCTCACTATTAAAGGGACAGAACACCGGGGAGCTGTTTTTT. Translated: CASSLLKGQNTGELFF.